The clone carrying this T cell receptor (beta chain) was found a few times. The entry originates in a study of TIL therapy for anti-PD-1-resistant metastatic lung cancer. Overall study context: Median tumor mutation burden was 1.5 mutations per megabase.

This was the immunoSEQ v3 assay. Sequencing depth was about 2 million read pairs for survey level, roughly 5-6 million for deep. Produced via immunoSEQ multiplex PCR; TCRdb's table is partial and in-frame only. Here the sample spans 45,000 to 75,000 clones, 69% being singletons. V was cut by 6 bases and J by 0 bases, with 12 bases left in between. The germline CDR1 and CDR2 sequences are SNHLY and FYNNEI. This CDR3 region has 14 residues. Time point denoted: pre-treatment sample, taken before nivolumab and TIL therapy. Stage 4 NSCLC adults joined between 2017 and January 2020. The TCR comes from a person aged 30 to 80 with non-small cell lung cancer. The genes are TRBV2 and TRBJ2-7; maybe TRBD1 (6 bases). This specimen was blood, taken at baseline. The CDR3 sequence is CASRQDSNSYEQYF. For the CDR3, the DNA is TGTGCCAGCAGACAGGACAGCAACTCCTACGAGCAGTACTTC. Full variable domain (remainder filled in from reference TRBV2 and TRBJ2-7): EPEVTQTPSHQVTQMGQEVILRCVPISNHLYFYWYRQILGQKVEFLVSFYNNEISEKSEIFDDQFSVERPDGSNFTLKIRSTKLEDSAMYFCASRQDSNSYEQYFGPGTRLTVT.